This paragraph reports one T cell receptor (beta chain). In this sample, this clonotype turned up many times. It lacks a known antigen. It has no much larger one-base neighbor in the sample; base qualities were not kept. The CDR3 spans 13 residues, from the cysteine through the phenylalanine. The CDR3 DNA has 39 bases and is translated from base 1. V is pared back by 2 bases and J by 5 bases, with 9 bases lying between the germline termini. Taken from the germline V gene (reference sequence), the CDR1 and CDR2 loops are SEHNR and FQNEAQ. This sample stems from a study of regulatory T cells in long-lasting Graves disease (dated by TCRdb to the early 2020s). At the level of the whole study: Persistent Graves' disease was defined as persistently positive TSH receptor autoantibodies together with antithyroid drug treatment for over 5 years. Persistent Graves' disease patients were compared with newly diagnosed Graves' disease patients by peripheral blood TCR sequencing and RNA sequencing. The study took place in China and was registered as a clinical trial. A total of about 35 samples underwent TCR sequencing, from around 13 patients with persistent Graves' disease and some 20 patients with newly diagnosed Graves' disease. On average, persistent Graves' disease patients in the clinical cohort had been on antithyroid drugs for eight to twelve years. Findings and caveats that apply to the study as a whole: Only the TCR beta chain was sequenced and analyzed. The authors acknowledged the small sample size as a limitation that may reduce accuracy. Preferential use of TRBV28, TRBJ1-2 and TRBJ2-5 was observed in persistent disease, whereas TRBV20-1 and TRBJ2-1 were favored in newly diagnosed disease. Compared with newly diagnosed patients, persistent Graves' disease patients had lower TCR Shannon entropy and fewer highly expanded clones, which suggests clonal expansion. Because the primary lesion, thyroid tissue, could not be accessed, the study looked at peripheral blood alone. Patients with persistent disease shared more public clonotypes (over 2,500) than newly diagnosed patients did (about 970).

Preparation of the library involved multiplex PCR. Sequencing was carried out with an Illumina HiSeq 4000. CDR3 regions were amplified by Arm-PCR with iRepertoire HTBI primers to construct TCR beta libraries. Before sequencing, the PCR products underwent gel purification. Turning to the authors' computational methods: Across samples, some 62 TRBV and 13 to 15 TRBJ segments were identified and used for gene usage analysis of CDR3 amino acid clonotypes. COPE and FqMerger were used to merge filtered high-quality paired reads into contigs. Contigs were aligned with BLAST to IMGT TRBV, TRBD and TRBJ reference genes, and CDR3 was defined per IMGT. Any clonotype with a frequency above 0.1% was counted as a highly expanded clone. Shannon entropy served as the measure of repertoire diversity, while the Gini coefficient captured V-J evenness. Public clonotypes were defined as clonotypes shared by more than one individual. TCRdb reran the public reads through fastp at Q25 and MiXCR, keeping productive beta chains. Rows are unified per CDR3 protein, each entry keeping the most common DNA and genes. The V and J calls were not made by the authors but by TCRdb's processing. The sample table records 300,000 to 500,000 distinct CDR3 sequences; around 20% of these occur just once. Together, the top ten hold around 20% of the sample.

The sample's time point label, in plain terms: persistent/refractory GD, antithyroid drugs over 5 years with positive TRAb. For both TCR sequencing and RNA sequencing, RNA was extracted from PBMCs using TRIzol. The diagnosis of Graves' disease followed American Thyroid Association guidelines. The patients came from an endocrinology department in Xi'an, China. From each patient, around 8.3 milliliters of peripheral blood was collected into an EDTA anticoagulant tube. Ficoll Paque Plus density gradient separation was used to isolate PBMCs, and no additional T cell sorting was done. An Agilent 2100 Bioanalyzer and agarose gel were used to check RNA quality, and a NanoDrop 2000 was used to measure RNA concentration.

This specimen consisted of peripheral blood mononuclear cells (PBMCs), obtained when the disease was refractory, from a patient treated with antithyroid drugs. The sequence is built from TRBV7-9 and TRBJ1-1; no confident D gene assignment can be made. The receptor comes from a female donor with Graves disease. The CDR3 region has the sequence CASSLTVGTEAFF. In nucleotide form, the sequence is TGTGCCAGCAGCTTAACGGTGGGAACTGAAGCTTTCTTT.